Listed below are T cell receptor beta chains from one sample, sequenced in a study of T and B cells in COVID-19 patients. Using its own MiXCR run on the multiplex PCR reads, TCRdb lists one record per CDR3 protein. The table includes 12,000 to 15,000 distinct CDR3 sequences, under 30% detected once. Source material: blood. Receptors were obtained from a human donor who had recovered from COVID-19. Both conserved end residues are part of each CDR3. Each record gives: J gene, CDR3 length, clone size, D gene, V gene, CDR3 protein, CDR3 DNA. The D gene is left open where the match is weak. Some rows mark clone size as missing; the rest say once, few, many or name a class of expanded clone.

J: TRBJ1-2; length: 15; size: -; D: -; V: TRBV2; CDR3: CASSESRVEWEGYTF; DNA: TGTGCCAGCAGTGAATCCCGGGTAGAATGGGAAGGCTACACCTTC
J: TRBJ2-7; length: 18; size: -; D: TRBD2; V: TRBV19; CDR3: CASSKDGTSGVSSYEQYF; DNA: TGTGCCAGTAGTAAGGATGGGACTAGCGGGGTCAGCTCCTACGAGCAGTACTTC
J: TRBJ2-4; length: 15; size: medium-sized; D: TRBD1; V: TRBV19; CDR3: CASNGAGGVKNIQYF; DNA: TGTGCCAGTAACGGGGCAGGGGGCGTCAAAAACATTCAGTACTTC
J: TRBJ2-1; length: 15; size: few; D: TRBD1; V: TRBV7-9; CDR3: CASSPGTGYGNEQFF; DNA: TGTGCCAGCAGCCCGGGGACAGGGTATGGGAATGAGCAGTTCTTC
J: TRBJ1-4; length: 15; size: few; D: TRBD1; V: TRBV6-5; CDR3: CASSRGQGRNEKLFF; DNA: TGTGCCAGCAGCCGCGGACAGGGGAGGAATGAAAAACTGTTTTTT
J: TRBJ2-7; length: 17; size: -; D: TRBD2; V: TRBV4-2; CDR3: CASSHRGTSGSYEEQYF; DNA: TGTGCCAGCAGCCACCGCGGGACTAGCGGGAGCTATGAGGAGCAGTACTTC
J: TRBJ1-6; length: 13; size: -; D: -; V: TRBV5-1; CDR3: CASSSDSNSPLHF; DNA: TGCGCCAGCAGCTCCGACAGTAATTCACCCCTCCACTTT
J: TRBJ2-2; length: 15; size: many; D: TRBD1; V: TRBV12-3/TRBV12-4; CDR3: CASMRGQGFPGELFF; DNA: TGTGCCAGCATGAGGGGACAGGGGTTCCCCGGGGAGCTGTTTTTT
J: TRBJ2-7; length: 11; size: -; D: TRBD1; V: TRBV20-1; CDR3: CSARTGDEQYF; DNA: TGCAGTGCCAGGACAGGGGACGAGCAGTACTTC
J: TRBJ2-1; length: 17; size: many; D: TRBD2; V: TRBV5-4; CDR3: CASSLAGSTSVYNEQFF; DNA: TGTGCCAGCAGCTTGGCCGGGTCGACTAGCGTATACAATGAGCAGTTCTTC
J: TRBJ1-2; length: 14; size: -; D: TRBD1; V: TRBV30; CDR3: CAWSGTGTNYGYTF; DNA: TGTGCCTGGAGTGGGACAGGGACTAACTATGGCTACACCTTC
J: TRBJ2-5; length: 14; size: -; D: TRBD2; V: TRBV11-2; CDR3: CASSLAGGRETQYF; DNA: TGTGCCAGCAGCTTAGCGGGAGGGCGAGAGACCCAGTACTTC
J: TRBJ1-5; length: 14; size: -; D: -; V: TRBV7-6; CDR3: CASSLGTENQPQHF; DNA: TGTGCCAGCAGCTTAGGAACAGAAAATCAGCCCCAGCATTTT
J: TRBJ2-1; length: 13; size: -; D: -; V: TRBV7-4; CDR3: CASSSPPGSLLFF; DNA: TGTGCCAGCAGCTCACCCCCGGGTAGTCTACTGTTCTTC
J: TRBJ1-6; length: 18; size: many; D: -; V: TRBV5-6; CDR3: CASNRGGAFPLNNSPLHF; DNA: TGTGCCAGCAATCGGGGGGGGGCGTTCCCGCTTAACAATTCACCCCTCCACTTT
J: TRBJ1-2; length: 12; size: -; D: -; V: TRBV11-2; CDR3: CASSVLFGGYTF; DNA: TGTGCCAGCAGCGTCCTTTTTGGAGGCTACACCTTC
J: TRBJ2-1; length: 13; size: few; D: -; V: TRBV5-1; CDR3: CASSTLAGDEQFF; DNA: TGCGCCAGCAGCACATTAGCCGGCGATGAGCAGTTCTTC
J: TRBJ1-2; length: 15; size: medium-sized; D: -; V: TRBV29-1; CDR3: CSVERHGQIDYGYTF; DNA: TGCAGCGTTGAGCGTCATGGACAGATTGACTATGGCTACACCTTC
J: TRBJ2-1; length: 13; size: few; D: -; V: TRBV5-6; CDR3: CASSRGATNEQFF; DNA: TGTGCCAGCAGCCGGGGGGCTACCAATGAGCAGTTCTTC
J: TRBJ2-3; length: 16; size: medium-sized; D: -; V: TRBV5-4; CDR3: CATRRAEGGSTDTQYF; DNA: TGTGCCACCCGTCGCGCTGAGGGCGGGAGCACAGATACGCAGTATTTT
J: TRBJ2-7; length: 16; size: medium-sized; D: -; V: TRBV19; CDR3: CASSIELGQPYYEQYF; DNA: TGTGCCAGTAGTATAGAACTGGGGCAGCCCTACTACGAGCAGTACTTC
J: TRBJ2-7; length: 15; size: -; D: TRBD1; V: TRBV19; CDR3: CSSRDPGQGTSEQYF; DNA: TGTTCCTCGAGGGACCCGGGACAGGGGACCTCCGAGCAGTACTTC
J: TRBJ2-7; length: 17; size: -; D: TRBD2; V: TRBV7-2; CDR3: CASSQKGTSGGPDEQYF; DNA: TGTGCCAGCAGCCAGAAAGGGACTAGCGGGGGTCCCGACGAGCAGTACTTC
J: TRBJ1-1; length: 16; size: -; D: -; V: TRBV6-5; CDR3: CASSYAGWTVNTEAFF; DNA: TGTGCCAGCAGTTACGCCGGGTGGACAGTAAACACTGAAGCTTTCTTT
J: TRBJ2-6; length: 13; size: -; D: -; V: TRBV6-1; CDR3: CAISETGANVLTF; DNA: TGTGCCATCAGTGAAACTGGGGCCAACGTCCTGACTTTC
J: TRBJ2-3; length: 15; size: few; D: TRBD1; V: TRBV5-1; CDR3: CASSSRGQETDTQYF; DNA: TGCGCCAGCAGCTCCAGGGGGCAAGAGACAGATACGCAGTATTTT